A selection of T cell receptor beta chains follows, all from one sample in a study of T cell repertoires in cytomegalovirus infection. TCRdb redid the calling of the reads with MiXCR, one entry per CDR3 protein. The data contain 350,000 to 550,000 distinct CDR3 sequences, roughly 30% of them singletons. Sequenced sample: PBMCs. These receptors came from a human donor in good health (CMV status not recorded). Some clones in this sample may be carry-over from other donors' samples. CDR3s include the opening cysteine and the closing phenylalanine or tryptophan. The D gene is left open where the match is weak. Not every row has a clone size; where given, it reads once, few, many or a size class.

j_call: TRBJ1-1
v_call: TRBV7-8
clone_size: few
d_call: TRBD1
cdr3_nt: TGTGCCAGCAGCTTGGACAGGGGAACTTACTCTTTCTTT
cdr3_aa: CASSLDRGTYSFF

j_call: TRBJ1-2
v_call: TRBV7-2
clone_size: .
d_call: .
cdr3_nt: TGTGCCAGCAGCCCCCAGACAGTGGTTAACTATGGCTACACCTTC
cdr3_aa: CASSPQTVVNYGYTF

j_call: TRBJ1-2
v_call: TRBV2
clone_size: .
d_call: TRBD1
cdr3_nt: TGTGCCAGCAGTACCGGGACAGTTGATGGCTACACCTTC
cdr3_aa: CASSTGTVDGYTF

j_call: TRBJ1-1
v_call: TRBV12-3/TRBV12-4
clone_size: .
d_call: .
cdr3_nt: TGTGCCAGCAGGTTGTATGGCAATACCATGAACACTGATGCTTTCTTT
cdr3_aa: CASRLYGNTMNTDAFF

j_call: TRBJ2-2
v_call: TRBV2
clone_size: few
d_call: TRBD2
cdr3_nt: TGTGCCAGCAGCTCGACTAGCGGGGGGCCTCCAAGCACCGGGGAGCTGTTTTTT
cdr3_aa: CASSSTSGGPPSTGELFF

j_call: TRBJ1-2
v_call: TRBV7-2
clone_size: many
d_call: .
cdr3_nt: TGTGCCAGCAGCCATCGACAGGACTATGGCTACACCTTC
cdr3_aa: CASSHRQDYGYTF

j_call: TRBJ1-2
v_call: TRBV6-8
clone_size: .
d_call: .
cdr3_nt: TGTGCCAGCACCGTGGGGGGAGTACATGGCTACACCTTC
cdr3_aa: CASTVGGVHGYTF

j_call: TRBJ2-1
v_call: TRBV7-9
clone_size: .
d_call: .
cdr3_nt: TGTGCCAGCAGCAATATGAATGAGCAGTTCTTC
cdr3_aa: CASSNMNEQFF

j_call: TRBJ2-3
v_call: TRBV7-2
clone_size: many
d_call: .
cdr3_nt: TGTGCCAGCAGCTTAGGTGCCTCCACAGATACGCAGTATTTT
cdr3_aa: CASSLGASTDTQYF

j_call: TRBJ2-1
v_call: TRBV5-1
clone_size: .
d_call: TRBD1
cdr3_nt: TGCGCCAGCAGCTTGGGGACAGGGGGCATGTATGAGCAGTTCTTC
cdr3_aa: CASSLGTGGMYEQFF

j_call: TRBJ2-1
v_call: TRBV6-2/TRBV6-3
clone_size: .
d_call: .
cdr3_nt: TGTGCCAGCAGTTACCGACAGTACAATGAGCAGTTCTTC
cdr3_aa: CASSYRQYNEQFF

j_call: TRBJ2-3
v_call: TRBV7-2
clone_size: many
d_call: .
cdr3_nt: TGTGCCAGCAGCTTAAGGGGGGCTACAGATACGCAGTATTTT
cdr3_aa: CASSLRGATDTQYF

j_call: TRBJ2-7
v_call: TRBV6-5
clone_size: .
d_call: .
cdr3_nt: TGTGCCAGCAGTGGACGAAAGACGGTCGAGCAGTACTTC
cdr3_aa: CASSGRKTVEQYF

j_call: TRBJ2-7
v_call: TRBV7-8
clone_size: many
d_call: .
cdr3_nt: TGTGCCAGCAGCCGACCCCGAGAGGAGCAGTACTTC
cdr3_aa: CASSRPREEQYF

j_call: TRBJ2-6
v_call: TRBV11-2
clone_size: few
d_call: .
cdr3_nt: TGTGCCAGCAGCTGGATATCAGGACAGGAGGGGATCGAATCTGGGGCCAACGTCCTGACTTTC
cdr3_aa: CASSWISGQEGIESGANVLTF

j_call: TRBJ2-6
v_call: TRBV7-6
clone_size: few
d_call: .
cdr3_nt: TGTGCCAGCAGCTTTGGACACGGGGATTGGGCCAACGTCCTGACTTTC
cdr3_aa: CASSFGHGDWANVLTF

j_call: TRBJ2-3
v_call: TRBV6-1
clone_size: many
d_call: .
cdr3_nt: TGTGCCAGCAGTCCCAACACAGATACGCAGTATTTT
cdr3_aa: CASSPNTDTQYF

j_call: TRBJ2-7
v_call: TRBV7-9
clone_size: few
d_call: .
cdr3_nt: TGTGCCAGCAGCTTAGATAAGGGGGTCTACGAGCAGTACTTC
cdr3_aa: CASSLDKGVYEQYF

j_call: TRBJ1-1
v_call: TRBV7-3
clone_size: many
d_call: .
cdr3_nt: TGTGCCAGCAGCGTCCCTCACAGAATCATGAACACTGAAGCTTTCTTT
cdr3_aa: CASSVPHRIMNTEAFF

j_call: TRBJ1-5
v_call: TRBV28
clone_size: few
d_call: .
cdr3_nt: TGTGCCAGTTGCATGGACAACTACAATCAGCCCCAGCATTTT
cdr3_aa: CASCMDNYNQPQHF

j_call: TRBJ2-5
v_call: TRBV7-8
clone_size: many
d_call: .
cdr3_nt: TGTGCCAGCAGCTCCGTTGTAGGAGAGACCCAGTACTTC
cdr3_aa: CASSSVVGETQYF

j_call: TRBJ1-5
v_call: TRBV20-1
clone_size: .
d_call: .
cdr3_nt: TGCAGTGCTAGGGGGGGAAACCACAATCAGCCCCAGCATTTT
cdr3_aa: CSARGGNHNQPQHF

j_call: TRBJ2-7
v_call: TRBV7-9
clone_size: .
d_call: .
cdr3_nt: TGTGCCAGCAGCTTCGGGACGCGGGCCTACGAGCAGTACTTC
cdr3_aa: CASSFGTRAYEQYF

j_call: TRBJ1-1
v_call: TRBV5-1
clone_size: .
d_call: .
cdr3_nt: TGCGCCAGCAGCTCGCGACAGGCAAATTGGGTGAACACTGAAGCTTTCTTT
cdr3_aa: CASSSRQANWVNTEAFF

j_call: TRBJ1-1
v_call: TRBV29-1
clone_size: .
d_call: .
cdr3_nt: TGCAGCGTTTGGGGAGGCGGAGGGGTGAACACTGAAGCTTTCTTT
cdr3_aa: CSVWGGGGVNTEAFF